A single sample is the source of the 10 T cell receptor beta chains below, sequenced in a study of OX40 agonist ivuxolimab in advanced cancers. The library relied on the immunoSEQ multiplex PCR assay. In its TCRdb copy, this immuneACCESS table keeps in-frame sequences only and misses some clones. Where compared with another copy, unresolved V genes explain less than half of these, and the others have no known cause. The sample records about 86,000 clones, 75% to 95% of which are singletons. The ten largest clones represent about 8.5% of the sample. The source material was CD4+ or CD8+ T cells sorted from blood, sampled in a trial of the OX40 agonist ivuxolimab. These receptors came from an adult with an advanced solid tumor such as melanoma, head and neck, liver or kidney cancer.

The V gene is TRBV2, the J gene TRBJ2-1; TRBD2 aligns across 13 bases. Per germline, CDR1 SNHLY and CDR2 FYNNEI. The ends lost 5 bases at V and 6 bases at J; junction bases unmatched: 7. The CDR3 length is 16 residues. The CDR3 coding sequence is TGTGCCAGCAGTACCCGGACTAGCGGGAGTTCCAATGAGCAGTTCTTC. Translated: CASSTRTSGSSNEQFF.

CDR3 bases: TGTGCCAGCAGCTTAGAATACGGGAGTGGGTCCTACGAGCAGTACTTC. Its translation: CASSLEYGSGSYEQYF. This sequence joins TRBV11-3 and TRBJ2-7; a weak D match, TRBD2 (6 bases). CDR1 is SGHNT and CDR2 is YENEEA in the germline V gene. The length of the CDR3 is 16 residues. Trimming took 0 bases from V and 1 from J, leaving 13 bases between them.

V is TRBV10-3 and J is TRBJ1-2; 11 nucleotides align to TRBD1. The CDR3 has 13 residues. From germline, CDR1 is ENHRY and CDR2 SYGVKD. V trimming: 6 bases; J trimming: 5 bases; junction bases outside the gene matches: 2. The CDR3 DNA reads TGTGCCATCAGGGGGACAGGGGGATATGGCTACACCTTC. Amino acids: CAIRGTGGYGYTF.

V usage is TRBV30 and J usage is TRBJ2-7, with 10 nucleotides matching TRBD2. Per germline, CDR1 GTSNPN and CDR2 SVGIG (reference sequence). This CDR3 has 16 amino acids. V was pared by 0 bases and J by 3 bases, with 8 bases of the junction left unmatched. The CDR3 region is CAWSVQGLAGDYEQYF. The CDR3, as DNA: TGTGCCTGGAGTGTACAAGGCCTAGCGGGAGACTACGAGCAGTACTTC.

This chain connects TRBV30 to TRBJ2-3, with D perhaps TRBD2 (5 bases). Germline CDR1 and CDR2: GTSNPN and SVGIG (reference sequence). V was trimmed by 5 bases and J by 5 bases, leaving 14 bases between them. The CDR3 is made up of 13 amino acids. This CDR3 reads CAWARGRVDTQYF. CDR3 nucleotides: TGTGCCTGGGCCCGAGGGCGTGTAGATACGCAGTATTTT. The full variable domain, rest sourced from reference TRBV30 and TRBJ2-3, is SQTIHQWPATLVQPVGSPLSLECTVEGTSNPNLYWYRQAAGRGLQLLFYSVGIGQISSEVPQNLSASRPQDRQFILSSKKLLLSDSGFYLCAWARGRVDTQYFGPGTRLTVL.

The chain carries TRBV6-1 and TRBJ2-7; D not resolved. Germline loops: CDR1 MNHNS, CDR2 SASEGT. Trimming removed 0 bases from V and 2 bases from J, with 17 bases in between. The CDR3 extends over 17 amino acids. CDR3 bases: TGTGCCAGCAGTGAAGCCTTCCGCCAGGTCCAGACCTACGAGCAGTACTTC. It yields the protein CASSEAFRQVQTYEQYF.

The gene calls are TRBV7-2 and TRBJ2-5, with 7 bases aligning to TRBD1. The J call is in doubt because the DNA end fits TRBJ2-7 better. Germline-derived CDR1 and CDR2 are SGHTA and FQGNSA. This CDR3 has 15 residues. The CDR3 region has the DNA TGTGCCAGCAGCTCGTGGACAGGCCGTTCCTACGAGCAGTACTTC. Protein product: CASSSWTGRSYEQYF.

V and J are TRBV12-5 and TRBJ2-1; D is undetermined. V gave up 4 bases and J gave up 9 bases, with 16 bases separating them. The CDR3 runs 14 residues. The germline gives CDR1 LGHNT, CDR2 FRNRAP. The CDR3 DNA sequence: TGTGCTAGTGGTTCCCTACCGTCGATCGGTGAGCAGTTCTTC. Translating it yields CASGSLPSIGEQFF.

J is TRBJ2-5 and V is TRBV28; D might be TRBD1 (6 bases). The J call could be wrong; TRBJ2-7 is a better fit for the DNA end. Germline V gene data show CDR1 as MDHEN and CDR2 as SYDVKM. This CDR3 comprises 13 residues. The CDR3 reads CASSFKGAYEQYF. For the CDR3, the DNA is TGTGCCAGCAGTTTTAAGGGGGCCTACGAGCAGTACTTC.

J is TRBJ2-1 and V is TRBV6-1; the D gene is possibly TRBD2 (6 bases). The length of the CDR3 is 15 residues. Looked up from germline, CDR1 is MNHNS and CDR2 is SASEGT. The V and J ends lost 1 base and 3 bases respectively, with 10 bases between them. The CDR3 protein is CASSEGRGSYNEQFF. CDR3 in DNA: TGTGCCAGCAGTGAAGGACGGGGGAGCTACAATGAGCAGTTCTTC.